This is a list of T cell receptor beta chains from one sample in a study of radiation and T cells in renal cell carcinoma. The method was immunoSEQ multiplex PCR; TCRdb's version includes in-frame clones alone and lacks a portion of them. The table lists 120,000 or so clones, around 80% of them singletons, with 5% to 6.5% in the top ten. Source: blood, taken from a patient whose treatment included radiotherapy and nephrectomy. These receptors came from a man in his forties or fifties with renal cell carcinoma. CDR3s include the opening cysteine and the closing phenylalanine or tryptophan. The D gene is left open where the match is weak. Clone size is given for some rows only: seen once, a few or many times, or a class if the clone is expanded.

j_call d_call clone_size v_call cdr3_length cdr3_nt cdr3_aa
TRBJ1-2 - - TRBV30 13 TGTGCCTGGAGTAGATCCCCTAGGGCTGGCTACACCTTC CAWSRSPRAGYTF
TRBJ2-1 - - TRBV5-1 13 TGCGCCAGCAGCTCCTTAGGGGGCAATGAGCAGTTCTTC CASSSLGGNEQFF
TRBJ2-1 TRBD2 once TRBV7-6 16 TGTGCCAGCAGCTCACTAGCGGGAGGGAACTACAATGAGCAGTTCTTC CASSSLAGGNYNEQFF
TRBJ2-3 - - TRBV4-2 15 TGTGCCAGCAGCCCCCAGAGGTCTAGCACAGATACGCAGTATTTT CASSPQRSSTDTQYF
TRBJ2-1 - - TRBV11-2 13 TGTGCCAGCAGCTTATGGCCCCCAAATGAGCAGTTCTTC CASSLWPPNEQFF
TRBJ2-1 TRBD2 - TRBV6-4 16 TGTGCCAGCGGCAGACTAGCGGGAGTCTCCTACAATGAGCAGTTCTTC CASGRLAGVSYNEQFF
TRBJ1-1 TRBD1 - TRBV5-1 15 TGCGCCAGCAGCGAGACAGGGGGAATGGACACTGAAGCTTTCTTT CASSETGGMDTEAFF
TRBJ1-1 TRBD1 few TRBV10-3 14 TGTGCCATCAGCGGCCAGGGGGGGAACACTGAAGCTTTCTTT CAISGQGGNTEAFF
TRBJ2-7 - - TRBV5-5 16 TGTGCCAGCAGCTTGGGTCCGGCAGGATTATCCTACGAGCAGTACTTC CASSLGPAGLSYEQYF
TRBJ2-1 TRBD2 - TRBV5-1 14 TGCGCCAGCAGGATGGTAGCGGGAGATAGTGAGCAGTTCTTC CASRMVAGDSEQFF
TRBJ2-5 - once TRBV2 12 TGTGCCAGCAGGGTCGGGCAAGAGACCCAGTACTTC CASRVGQETQYF
TRBJ2-5 - - TRBV9 13 - CASSVVAGGTQDF